This T cell receptor (beta chain) comes out of a study of blood T cell repertoires in COVID-19 (dated by TCRdb to the early 2020s). Regarding the study in general: The collaborator samples originated in the United States, Italy and Spain and spanned the acute and convalescent phases of COVID-19. The prospective study material was composed of cDNA or gDNA derived from T cells, B-cell-depleted T cells, or PBMCs. The dataset comprised deeply sampled blood TCRbeta repertoires from subjects exposed to, actively infected with, or recovered from COVID-19. The repertoires were released in a freely available public database intended as a resource for research on the immune response to SARS-CoV-2. Samples were obtained from the ongoing ImmuneRACE study (first 160 participants) and from 1,000 to 1,500 subjects provided by 6 global collaborators. Nearly every sample came with metadata listing a de-identified subject ID, COVID-19 status, age in years and sex. HLA class I and class II types, where available, came from metadata supplied by the sample provider rather than from assay-based typing. Broader findings and caveats from the paper: How much clinical and demographic metadata was included differed by source and by participant, and the metadata was provided uncurated.

This clone was recorded at least ten times. Its antigen is unknown. No base quality information exists; no much larger clone differs at one position. The collaborating institutions used their own protocols to collect whole blood in K2EDTA tubes. For TCRbeta analysis, collaborators shipped samples in one of three forms: frozen whole blood, isolated PBMCs, or DNA extracted from either of those sample types. TCRbeta CDR3 regions were amplified from genomic DNA by means of the immunoSEQ Assay, a bias-controlled multiplex PCR. From the authors' description of their analysis: The number of nucleated cells in each sample was estimated from the amplification of reference gene primers within the assay. Sequence reads were collapsed and filtered to measure the absolute abundance of every unique TCRbeta CDR3 rearrangement. For each sample, productive Simpson clonality was calculated by taking the square root of Simpson's diversity index across productive rearrangements. Not all clones reach the TCRdb copy of this immuneACCESS table, which keeps in-frame sequences only. Checked studies attribute under half of the gap to unresolved V genes and leave the rest unexplained. The V and J calls and clone size were taken over from that table, and D and trimming were inferred from the DNA. Within this sample are 160,000 or so clones, with about nine tenths of them counted one time only. The ten largest clones capture 2% to 3% of the sample.

Sequences MRHNA (CDR1) and SNTAGT (CDR2) are obtained from the germline V gene. The junction shows trimming of 6 bases on V and 0 bases on J, plus 21 bases between the germline ends. The CDR3, from cysteine to phenylalanine, totals 18 residues. Of all the DNA, just the CDR3 is kept, 54 bases in frame from base 1. Recombination connected TRBV6-4 to TRBJ1-5; the D gene is not confidently resolved. Sequencing input: peripheral blood. The clonotype was recovered from a man aged 18 to 30 with acute or convalescent COVID-19. The DNA is as follows: TGTGCCAGCAGGAAGGGCTTGGACTTAAATCATAGCAATCAGCCCCAGCATTTT. Translated, it gives CASRKGLDLNHSNQPQHF.